Sequencing of this T cell receptor beta chain was carried out in a study of CD4 and CD8 cells across lung adenocarcinoma regions. Trimming removed 2 bases from V and 9 bases from J; junction bases left unmatched: 13. Germline V gene sequence: CDR1 MNHNS, CDR2 SASEGT. This CDR3 region has 16 residues. In TCRdb, the PCR reads were re-called with MiXCR into one record per CDR3 protein. The sample holds 1,500 to 2,500 distinct CDR3 sequences, around two thirds seen once. This clonotype appeared a few times. V gene TRBV6-1 combines with J gene TRBJ2-1; 7 bases align to TRBD2. The sample comprised CD4+ T cells from the margin of a lung tumor. The source of this sequence is a female donor with lung adenocarcinoma. The CD4 and CD8 labels of this study may be unreliable. CDR3 residues: CASSEPAGVVGGEQFF. The CDR3 DNA sequence: TGTGCCAGCAGTGAACCGGCGGGAGTGGTGGGGGGTGAGCAGTTCTTC.